This TCR beta chain appears in the sequencing data of a study of blood T cell repertoires in COVID-19 (dated by TCRdb to about 2020). General notes on the study: The collaborator samples originated in the United States, Italy and Spain and spanned the acute and convalescent phases of COVID-19. Sample metadata almost always included a de-identified subject ID, COVID-19 status, age in years and sex. Where available, HLA class I and class II types were obtained from metadata supplied by the sample provider rather than from assay-based typing. A freely available public database, intended as a resource for researchers studying the immune response to SARS-CoV-2, is where the repertoires were released. Deeply sampled blood TCRbeta repertoires from subjects exposed to, actively infected with, or recovered from COVID-19 were included in the dataset. The samples were drawn from the first 160 participants of the ongoing ImmuneRACE study and from under 1,500 subjects provided by 6 global collaborators. The prospective study material was composed of cDNA or gDNA derived from T cells, B-cell-depleted T cells, or PBMCs. Results the study describes overall, beyond this receptor: How much clinical and demographic metadata was included differed by source and by participant, and the metadata was provided uncurated.

Each collaborating institution followed its own protocols to collect whole blood in K2EDTA tubes. For TCRbeta analysis, collaborators shipped samples as frozen whole blood, isolated PBMCs, or DNA extracted from either of those sample types. Note on this clone: Its antigen is currently not known. No much larger clonotype is one base removed from it; base qualities were not supplied.

CDR1 is given as LGHNA and CDR2 as YNFKEQ, both from the germline V gene. The CDR3 starts with the cysteine, ends with the phenylalanine, and has 16 residues. Of all the DNA, just the CDR3 is kept, 48 bases in frame from base 1. Trimming removed 1 base from V and 6 bases from J; the gene matches leave 5 bases unexplained. The immunoSEQ Assay, a bias-controlled multiplex PCR, was used to amplify TCRbeta CDR3 regions from genomic DNA. The original pipeline was this. The number of nucleated cells in each sample was estimated from the amplification of reference gene primers within the assay. To quantify the absolute abundance of each unique TCRbeta CDR3 rearrangement, sequence reads were collapsed and filtered. Productive Simpson clonality was computed per sample as the square root of Simpson's diversity index over productive rearrangements. TCRdb carries this immuneACCESS record with in-frame sequences only. Its versions omit some clonotypes, under half of them owing to an unresolved V gene in the studies checked, with the rest unexplained. Clone size and V and J calls were adopted from that table, with D and trimming inferred from the DNA. The sample profile shows tens of thousands of clones; about 86% of them were found once. The ten top clones hold about 15% of the sample.

The sample comprised peripheral blood. Recombination joined TRBV4-2 with TRBJ2-1; the central 11 bases match TRBD2. The sequence was collected from a woman between 55 and 75 years old with acute or convalescent COVID-19. This receptor carries the CDR3 CASSQGGLAGGNEQFF. In nucleotides, the sequence is TGTGCCAGCAGCCAAGGTGGGCTAGCGGGGGGCAATGAGCAGTTCTTC.